This TCR beta chain was observed in a study of OX40 agonist ivuxolimab in advanced cancers. Study background: Every 2 weeks, patients got intravenous ivuxolimab at one of six dose levels (0.01-10 mg/kg). Subjects had a mean age of about 65 years, with a range of roughly 20 to 79; more than 70% were male.

General study points: CD4+ and CD8+ T cells in blood underwent clonal expansion by week 6 at 0.1 to 3.0 mg/kg.

Turning to this clone: Its antigen is currently unknown.

The data were produced by immunoSEQ multiplex PCR, yet TCRdb's version contains in-frame clones alone and is incomplete. In the table there are fewer than 95,000 clones, around 89% of which are singletons. The CDR3 spans 11 residues. The V end lost 1 base, the J end lost 4 bases, and 2 bases lay between the germline ends. CDR1 and CDR2 (germline): SGHTA, FQGNSA. Sequenced here: CD4+ or CD8+ T cells sorted from blood, sampled in a trial of the OX40 agonist ivuxolimab. This chain links TRBV7-2 with TRBJ2-7; D gene unclear. The TCR was taken from an adult with an advanced solid tumor such as melanoma, head and neck, liver or kidney cancer. The CDR3 is CASSLEYEQYF. The CDR3 bases are TGTGCCAGCAGCTTAGAGTACGAGCAGTACTTC.